These T cell receptor beta chains were read from a single sample in a study of T cell responses to AZD1222 COVID-19 vaccine. Sequencing was performed with immunoSEQ multiplex PCR; in TCRdb, only in-frame clones are kept and a portion is missing. The sample includes 130,000 or so clones, approximately 94% of them seen just once. The source material was peripheral blood, sampled on day 0 of AZD1222 vaccination. The origin of the receptors is an adult in good health. Each CDR3 is given with its conserved first and last residue. Rows give clone size only sometimes, using once, few, many, or a class for an expanded clone.

>TRBV4-2|15|NA|TRBJ1-2
CASSHLLGGDYGYTF
>TRBV11-3|15|NA|TRBJ2-1
CASSPRVTALREQFF
>TRBV18|17|NA|TRBJ2-1
CASSPPDMGVRFDEQFF
>TRBV2|12|NA|TRBJ1-2
CASRLSRDGYTF
>TRBV9|14|NA|TRBJ2-7
CASSRVPHLYEQYF
>TRBV6-5|15|NA|TRBJ1-1
CASSYSWGGRTEAFF
>TRBV19|13|NA|TRBJ1-1
CASEDRTNTEAFF
>TRBV7-3|18|NA|TRBJ2-1
CASSLIAGGTSGSTEQFF
>TRBV7-9|14|NA|TRBJ1-2
CASSFATDDYGYTF
>TRBV9|12|NA|TRBJ1-1
CASSVGGTEAFF
>TRBV11-2|16|once|TRBJ2-5
CASSFSRGAGKKTQYF
>TRBV7-2|18|once|TRBJ1-5
CASSFRHRGWVGDQPQHF
>TRBV7-6|15|NA|TRBJ1-1
CASSLAAGGSTEAFF